A single T cell receptor beta chain is shown here with its context. This sample was taken from a study of T-cell reconstitution after alpha-beta-depleted transplantation in children. Unique molecular identifiers were incorporated when the TCRbeta library was constructed. Using its own MiXCR run on the PCR reads, TCRdb lists one record per CDR3 protein. Of about a million distinct CDR3 sequences listed, about 29% were seen once; the top ten hold 28%. The germline V and J ends were trimmed by 8 bases and 4 bases, with 17 bases remaining between them. This CDR3 spans 14 amino acids. The source is a boy under two years old who had a stem cell transplant for SCID, so the T cells may come from the graft donor. This material consisted of PBMCs, mostly from graft donor cells, taken 360 days after TCRalphabeta/CD19-depleted stem cell transplant. This chain uses TRBV12-3 or TRBV12-4 with TRBJ1-2; maybe TRBD1 (5 bases). The CDR3 DNA reads as TGTGCCAGCTTTCCCGGGGGATACGGCTATGGCTACACCTTC. It yields the protein CASFPGGYGYGYTF.